This T cell receptor (beta chain) was captured by sequencing in a study of CD8 T cells in ankylosing spondylitis (dated by TCRdb to 2015 to 2018). Study-wide context: The study set out to find disease-linked TCR variants by profiling T cell receptor beta repertoires in ankylosing spondylitis patients and healthy donors. The full study cohort comprised roughly 24 ankylosing spondylitis patients and some 110 healthy donors. Peripheral blood samples were taken, and synovial fluid was additionally collected from ankylosing spondylitis patients.

Sequenced using an Illumina HiSeq 2500. Quantitative 5'-RACE with molecular barcodes was used to prepare TCR beta libraries. From the authors' description of their analysis: A new computational method, built on a probabilistic model of VDJ rearrangement, was used to identify disease-linked TCR variants. The public reads were run again by TCRdb, first through fastp at Q25 and then through MiXCR, and only productive beta chains were kept. Rows merge per CDR3 protein into single entries with the most common DNA and genes. The V and J calls were not made by the authors but by TCRdb's processing. This sample is represented by some 130,000 distinct CDR3 sequences; approximately 15% of them were singletons. Of the sample, approximately 3% is held by the ten largest clones. In its sample, this clonotype was seen many times. The antigen it binds to is not known. No base quality values were provided; no much bigger clone lies one nucleotide off.

The CDR3 contains 14 residues, cysteine and phenylalanine counted. Just CDR3 DNA is preserved here, 42 bases in frame from base 1. At the junction V is shortened by 3 bases and J by 9 bases; bases outside the gene matches: 5. The research as a whole found: A TCR beta motif of several highly homologous amino acid variants appeared characteristic of blood from ankylosing spondylitis patients. Some TCR beta motif variants had previously been reported in synovial fluid and blood of reactive arthritis patients, which suggested common disease-initiation mechanisms. A CD8+ phenotype was shown by the disease-linked clones, which were found at relatively low frequencies in peripheral blood. The disease-linked clones were reported as significantly enriched in matched synovial fluid samples from ankylosing spondylitis patients.

This TCR came from a female donor with ankylosing spondylitis or in good health (not recorded which). Material for sequencing was blood, either unsorted or a sorted T cell fraction (not recorded which). The rearrangement joined TRBV12-3 or TRBV12-4 to TRBJ1-5, and TRBD1 matches 10 of the central bases. The CDR3 is CASSFRDRGAPQHF. The bases are TGTGCCAGCAGTTTCAGGGACAGGGGAGCGCCCCAGCATTTT.